This T cell receptor (beta chain) was documented in a study of blood T cell repertoires in COVID-19. Clones were sequenced by immunoSEQ multiplex PCR, and TCRdb holds only the in-frame ones, with some missing. This sample yields about 400,000 clones, of which more than 85% are seen a single time; about 3% belongs to the top ten. This clone was counted many times. CDR1 is GTSNPN, CDR2 SVGIG, per germline (reference sequence). V was pared by 1 base and J by 4 bases, with 7 bases of the junction left unmatched. This CDR3 comprises 14 residues. V is TRBV30 and J is TRBJ2-7; 7 positions agree with TRBD2. The specimen sequenced was peripheral blood. The source is a human donor in a cohort sampled during active COVID-19. CDR3 sequence reads: CAWSGGLQIYEQYF. The CDR3 coding sequence is TGTGCCTGGAGTGGGGGACTACAGATATACGAGCAGTACTTC. Full variable domain (missing parts from reference TRBV30 and TRBJ2-7): SQTIHQWPATLVQPVGSPLSLECTVEGTSNPNLYWYRQAAGRGLQLLFYSVGIGQISSEVPQNLSASRPQDRQFILSSKKLLLSDSGFYLCAWSGGLQIYEQYFGPGTRLTVT.